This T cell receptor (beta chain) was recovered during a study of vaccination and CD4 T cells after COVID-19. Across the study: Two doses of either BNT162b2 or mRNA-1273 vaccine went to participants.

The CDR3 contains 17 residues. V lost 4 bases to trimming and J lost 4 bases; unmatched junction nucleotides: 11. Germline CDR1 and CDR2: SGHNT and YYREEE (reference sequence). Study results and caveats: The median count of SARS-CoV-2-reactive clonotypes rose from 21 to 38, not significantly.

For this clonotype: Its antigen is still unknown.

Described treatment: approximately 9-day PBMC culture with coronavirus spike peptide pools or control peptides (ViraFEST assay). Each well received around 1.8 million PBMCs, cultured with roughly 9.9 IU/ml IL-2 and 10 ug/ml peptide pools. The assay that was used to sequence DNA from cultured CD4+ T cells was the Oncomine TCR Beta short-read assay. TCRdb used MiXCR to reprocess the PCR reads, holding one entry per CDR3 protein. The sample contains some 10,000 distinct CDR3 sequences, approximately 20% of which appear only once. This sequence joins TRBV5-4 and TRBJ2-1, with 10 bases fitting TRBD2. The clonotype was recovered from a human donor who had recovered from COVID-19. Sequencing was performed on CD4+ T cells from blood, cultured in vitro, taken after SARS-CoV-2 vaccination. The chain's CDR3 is CASSRAGGPPYYNEQFF. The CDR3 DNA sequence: TGTGCCAGCAGCCGAGCGGGGGGGCCACCTTATTACAATGAGCAGTTCTTC.